Shown below are 19 T cell receptor beta chains from a single sample sequenced in a study of T cell responses to AZD1222 COVID-19 vaccine. TCRdb's table, derived via immunoSEQ multiplex PCR, lists solely in-frame clones and lacks some. The sample consists of roughly 100,000 clones, 80% to 90% of them appearing once. This sample comprised peripheral blood, obtained on day 0 of AZD1222 vaccination. The receptors were sampled from an adult in good health.

J is TRBJ1-2 and V is TRBV11-2; 7 bases agree with TRBD1. Looked up from germline, CDR1 is SGHAT and CDR2 is FQNNGV. This CDR3 is built from 13 residues. The V and J ends lost 1 base and 5 bases, in that order; junction bases with no gene match: 1. The CDR3: CASSLVTGYGYTF. CDR3 sequence (DNA): TGTGCCAGCAGCTTAGTGACAGGGTATGGCTACACCTTC.

The chain joins TRBV18 to TRBJ2-3, with D perhaps TRBD1 or TRBD2 (5 bases each). Germline CDR1 is KGHSH and CDR2 is LQKENI. The CDR3 has 15 amino acids. V was clipped by 1 base and J by 3 bases, with 11 bases between them. The CDR3 DNA follows: TGTGCCAGCTCACCACGTGGGGGAAGTACAGATACGCAGTATTTT. Residues: CASSPRGGSTDTQYF.

This rearrangement joins TRBV28 to TRBJ1-5; D is perhaps TRBD1 (5 bases). With 7 bases removed from V and 4 bases from J, the gap between germline ends came to 11 bases. Germline V lookup: CDR1 MDHEN, CDR2 SYDVKM. The CDR3 extends over 13 amino acids. The CDR3, as DNA: TGTGCCAGCATGAGGAGGGGAAATCAGCCCCAGCATTTT. This encodes CASMRRGNQPQHF.

This clone has a count of ten or more. The rearrangement joins TRBV18 to TRBJ2-7; 8 positions agree with TRBD1. The V gene's germline CDR1 is KGHSH and CDR2 LQKENI. Trimming at V came to 5 bases and at J to 9 bases, leaving 9 bases not matched to a gene. There are 13 residues in the CDR3. The CDR3 protein is CASSSDRGSSQYF. The CDR3 nucleotides read TGTGCCAGCTCAAGTGACAGGGGATCCTCGCAGTACTTC.

This clone was seen a few times. The chain recombines TRBV7-2 with TRBJ2-7; no firm D call. Germline values: CDR1 SGHTA, CDR2 FQGNSA. CDR3 length equals 14 residues. V shed 4 bases and J shed 1 base, with 11 bases lying between them. DNA for the CDR3: TGTGCCAGCAGCTCCCGGGCTATTTCCTACGAGCAGTACTTC. Translation gives CASSSRAISYEQYF.

The CDR3 protein is CASSPGLAGGVGGTQYF. The CDR3 DNA reads TGTGCCAGCAGTCCAGGACTAGCGGGAGGGGTTGGAGGGACCCAGTACTTC. The V and J genes are TRBV6-6 and TRBJ2-5; 15 bases are a match to TRBD2. The CDR3 spans 17 residues. Germline loops: CDR1 MNHNY, CDR2 SVGAGI (reference sequence). V was clipped by 5 bases and J by 7 bases; unmatched bases: 11.

This clone was counted between two and nine times. The CDR3 loop reads CASSEAGTGPYEQYF. The CDR3 nucleotides read TGTGCCAGCAGCGAAGCCGGGACAGGCCCCTACGAGCAGTACTTC. This sequence joins TRBV7-3 and TRBJ2-7; 8 nucleotides match TRBD1. This CDR3 has 15 residues. Germline V gives CDR1 SGHTA, CDR2 FQGTGA. The V and J ends lost 5 bases and 2 bases, in that order; junction bases with no gene match: 8.

This chain joins TRBV11-2 and TRBJ1-1, with unresolved D. V lost 5 bases to trimming and J lost 1 base, with 11 bases between them. CDR1 SGHAT and CDR2 FQNNGV come from the germline V gene. The CDR3 is 14 residues long. CDR3 nucleotide sequence: TGTGCCAGCAGCCCACTATGGGCGAACACTGAAGCTTTCTTT. This gives the protein CASSPLWANTEAFF. Supplemented by reference TRBV11-2 and TRBJ1-1, the full variable domain reads EAGVAQSPRYKIIEKRQSVAFWCNPISGHATLYWYQQILGQGPKLLIQFQNNGVVDDSQLPKDRFSAERLKGVDSTLKIQPAKLEDSAVYLCASSPLWANTEAFFGQGTRLTVV.

This clone was counted once. CDR3 sequence: CASSQLPGQGAGGYTF. Written as DNA, the CDR3 is TGCGCCAGCAGCCAACTCCCGGGACAGGGGGCGGGTGGCTACACCTTC. The chain carries TRBV4-1 and TRBJ1-2; 12 bases are shared with TRBD1. This CDR3 contains 16 residues. Per germline, CDR1 MGHRA and CDR2 YSYEKL. V lost 2 bases and J lost 7; bases outside the gene matches: 8.

The rearrangement joins TRBV27 to TRBJ1-3; the D is unclear. The V end was cut by 2 bases, the J end by 0 bases, with 2 bases between. The CDR3 loop spans 13 amino acids. Germline CDR1 is MNHEY and CDR2 is SMNVEV (reference sequence). Here the CDR3 DNA reads TGTGCCAGCAGTTTAAACTCTGGAAACACCATATATTTT. Its protein product is CASSLNSGNTIYF.

This clone has only one observation. The V and J genes are TRBV28 and TRBJ1-4, with a weak D call TRBD1 (6 bases). Per the germline V gene, CDR1 is MDHEN and CDR2 is SYDVKM. Trimming took 5 bases from V and 0 from J, leaving 10 bases between them. CDR3 size: 15 residues. CDR3 residues: CASSQGTATNEKLFF. Here the CDR3 DNA reads TGTGCCAGCAGTCAGGGGACTGCAACTAATGAAAAACTGTTTTTT.

In its sample, this clone was seen once. J is TRBJ1-1 and V is TRBV7-8; no firm D call. The CDR3 has 14 amino acids. Germline CDR1 SGHVS, CDR2 FQNEAQ. V shed 2 bases and J shed 1 base, with 8 bases lying between them. The chain's CDR3 is CASSLTRKNTEAFF. The CDR3, as DNA: TGTGCCAGCAGCTTAACCAGAAAGAACACTGAAGCTTTCTTT. Looking up the rest from reference TRBV7-8 and TRBJ1-1 gives the full variable domain: GAGVSQSPRYKVAKRGQDVALRCDPISGHVSLFWYQQALGQGPEFLTYFQNEAQLDKSGLPSDRFFAERPEGSVSTLKIQRTQQEDSAVYLCASSLTRKNTEAFFGQGTRLTVV.

The chain is built from TRBV19 and TRBJ2-7; no definite D call. V was shortened by 7 bases and J by 4 bases, with 8 bases between the two germline ends. CDR1 LNHDA and CDR2 SQIVND come from the germline V gene (reference sequence). CDR3 length: 11 amino acids. The chain's CDR3 is CASKGAYEQYF. CDR3 coding DNA: TGTGCCAGTAAAGGAGCTTACGAGCAGTACTTC.

This clone was seen once. The chain carries TRBV2 and TRBJ1-1; no clear D gene. In germline, CDR1 is SNHLY, CDR2 FYNNEI. The CDR3 contains 11 residues. Trimming took off 4 bases at V and 8 bases at J, with 8 bases between the two ends. The CDR3 is CASSVLAEAFF. For the CDR3, the DNA is TGTGCCAGCAGTGTGCTAGCAGAAGCTTTCTTT. Combining the CDR3 with reference TRBV2 and TRBJ1-1 gives the whole variable domain EPEVTQTPSHQVTQMGQEVILRCVPISNHLYFYWYRQILGQKVEFLVSFYNNEISEKSEIFDDQFSVERPDGSNFTLKIRSTKLEDSAMYFCASSVLAEAFFGQGTRLTVV.

The chain is built from TRBV3-1 (or the pseudogene TRBV3-2) and TRBJ2-5; D gene unclear. The CDR3 is made up of 13 amino acids. Trimming removed 1 base from V and 4 bases from J, with 7 bases in between. Germline loops: CDR1 LGHDT, CDR2 YNNKEL (reference sequence). The CDR3 DNA reads TGTGCCAGCAGCCAAGGGATACCAGAGACCCAGTACTTC. Its translation is CASSQGIPETQYF.

DNA of the CDR3: TGTGCCACCAGTACAGGGAAGACAGATACGCAGTATTTT. It codes for CATSTGKTDTQYF. The V call is TRBV24-1, the J call TRBJ2-3; a weak D match, TRBD1 (6 bases). This CDR3 is 13 amino acids long. The V and J ends lost 6 bases and 3 bases respectively, with 9 bases between them. In germline, CDR1 is KGHDR, CDR2 SFDVKD.

V gene TRBV25-1 combines with J gene TRBJ1-1; unclear D gene. The CDR3 runs 14 residues. Trimming stripped 4 bases from V and 6 bases from J, with 15 bases between. Germline-derived CDR1 and CDR2 are MGHDK and SYGVNS. CDR3: CASSGGRETAEAFF. The CDR3 nucleotides read TGTGCCAGCAGTGGTGGTAGGGAAACGGCTGAAGCTTTCTTT.

The chain links TRBV18 to TRBJ2-2; 11 bases match TRBD2. There are 17 residues in the CDR3. The germline gives CDR1 KGHSH, CDR2 LQKENI. After removal of 6 bases from V and 4 bases from J, the junction contained 10 bases not matched to a gene. The CDR3 nucleotides are TGTGCCAGCTCGCATACTAGCGGGAGCATGACCACCGGGGAGCTGTTTTTT. It yields the protein CASSHTSGSMTTGELFF. The full variable domain, completed using reference TRBV18 and TRBJ2-2, is NAGVMQNPRHLVRRRGQEARLRCSPMKGHSHVYWYRQLPEEGLKFMVYLQKENIIDESGMPKERFSAEFPKEGPSILRIQQVVRGDSAAYFCASSHTSGSMTTGELFFGEGSRLTVL.

The chain uses TRBV19 and TRBJ2-1; 12 positions agree with TRBD2. V was pared by 10 bases and J by 2 bases, with 6 bases of the junction left unmatched. This CDR3 is 15 amino acids long. CDR1 and CDR2 from the germline V gene are LNHDA and SQIVND (reference sequence). The CDR3 nucleotides are TGTGCCACTAAGCTAGCGGGAGGGACCTACAATGAGCAGTTCTTC. Its protein is CATKLAGGTYNEQFF.